What follows is one T cell receptor (beta chain) and its context. Its antigen is unidentified. RNA extraction was followed by reverse transcription into cDNA, which acted as the sequencing template. Sequenced by immunoSEQ multiplex PCR; TCRdb stores in-frame clones only, minus some. Here the sample spans 10,000 to 15,000 clones, roughly three fifths being singletons. This entry is derived from a study of CD8+ T cells in alopecia areata. Study-wide context: Each of the treated patients was given oral tofacitinib, 5 to 10 mg twice daily, for moderate-to-severe alopecia areata. The study gave tofacitinib for 6 to 18 months, then 6 months off drug.

Overall study findings and caveats: Scalp specimens additionally yield sequences from normal skin's resident alphabeta T cells. Relative to normal scalp, lesional scalp, especially alopecia totalis/universalis, showed higher clonality.

Those with alopecia areata gave lesional scalp punch biopsies and peripheral blood. Germline assignment: CDR1 SGDLS and CDR2 YYNGEE. The CDR3 is 14 amino acids. With 3 bases removed from V and 6 bases from J, the gap between germline ends came to 15 bases. The sample was skin. This receptor was taken from a human donor with alopecia areata. The gene calls are TRBV9 and TRBJ1-2; D possibly corresponds to TRBD1 (5 bases). CDR3 residues: CASSGGTAGHGYTF. DNA for the CDR3: TGTGCCAGCAGCGGGGGGACTGCCGGGCATGGCTACACCTTC.